The 22 T cell receptor beta chains given below trace back to one sample, sequenced in a study of blood T cells in healthy people across ages. A second PCR of roughly 7 to 11 cycles used a sample-barcoded 5' primer and a J-beta primer mix. TCRdb passed the 5' RACE reads through MiXCR, listing each CDR3 protein once. The data show 800,000 to 950,000 distinct CDR3 sequences, about 28% seen once. This sample was also put to use in a study of T cells of mothers and their children.

Source material: blood. The receptors shown here come from a woman in her thirties or forties in good health.

This clonotype was detected a few times. The chain carries TRBV5-1 and TRBJ2-7; 7 positions match TRBD1. Germline V gene data show CDR1 as SGHRS and CDR2 as YFSETQ. After removal of 0 bases from V and 5 bases from J, the junction contained 14 bases not matched to a gene. The CDR3 contains 17 residues. CDR3 sequence reads: CASSLERDSRNRDEQYF. The CDR3 region has the DNA TGCGCCAGCAGCTTGGAGAGGGACAGTCGCAACCGGGACGAGCAGTACTTC.

This clonotype was counted between two and nine times. The chain has TRBV5-5 and TRBJ2-7, with D possibly matching TRBD2 (6 bases). Trimming took off 4 bases at V and 1 base at J, with 15 bases between the two ends. The CDR3 is 15 residues long. CDR1 SGHKS and CDR2 YYEKEE come from the germline V gene (reference sequence). Here the CDR3 reads CASSVGTGESYEQYF. The CDR3 nucleotides are TGTGCCAGCAGCGTAGGGACGGGGGAATCCTACGAGCAGTACTTC.

In regard to this clonotype: Just one base apart from a much larger clone, this may be a read error. The chain joins TRBV7-2 to TRBJ2-7; D perhaps matches TRBD1 (6 bases). The CDR3 loop spans 13 amino acids. Germline assignment: CDR1 SGHTA and CDR2 FQGNSA. CDR3 amino acids: CASRFQRGNERYF. For the CDR3, the DNA is TGTGCCAGCAGGTTCCAGAGGGGGAACGAGCGGTACTTC.

The chain links TRBV6-2 or TRBV6-3 to TRBJ2-7, with 9 bases lining up with TRBD1. CDR3 length: 15 residues. Trimming cost V 5 bases and J 1 base; bases outside gene matches: 6. Germline V CDR1 and CDR2: MNHEY, SVGEGT. For the CDR3, the DNA is TGTGCCAGCAGTGACCGGGACAGGGCGTCCTACGAGCAGTACTTC. Translating it yields CASSDRDRASYEQYF.

Remarks on this clonotype: A junction end diverges from the germline sequence, so it may reflect a read error. The V call is TRBV9, the J call TRBJ1-5, with 9 bases that match TRBD1. This CDR3 region has 15 residues. Germline V gene data show CDR1 as SGDLS and CDR2 as YYNGEE. The DNA for the CDR3 is TGTACCAGCAGCACAGGGGGCGGGAGGTTGCAGCCCCAGCATTTT. Translated, it gives CTSSTGGGRLQPQHF.

This clonotype was picked up a small number of times. The rearrangement uses TRBV6-6 and TRBJ1-1, with D possibly matching TRBD1 (5 bases). V lost 5 bases to trimming and J lost 3 bases, with 16 bases between them. The V gene's germline CDR1 is MNHNY and CDR2 SVGAGI (reference sequence). The CDR3 covers 15 residues. This chain's CDR3 is CASSDPGRSYTEAFF. The CDR3 bases are TGTGCCAGCAGTGACCCGGGGCGTTCGTACACTGAAGCTTTCTTT.

Many counts were recorded for this clonotype. The chain carries TRBV7-2 and TRBJ2-1; 7 nucleotides match TRBD1. CDR1 and CDR2 (germline): SGHTA, FQGNSA. The CDR3 runs 12 residues. V shed 3 bases and J 9 bases; nucleotides not matched to a gene: 2. For the CDR3, the DNA is TGTGCCAGCAGCTTTACAGGGGTTGAGCAGTTCTTC. It yields the protein CASSFTGVEQFF.

The V call is TRBV4-1, the J call TRBJ2-3; no clear D. The V gene lost 2 bases and the J gene lost 6 bases, with 12 bases spanning the gap. The CDR3 sequence is 14 residues long. Looked up from germline, CDR1 is MGHRA and CDR2 is YSYEKL. The CDR3 sequence: CASSQPKHRDTQYF. The CDR3 nucleotides read TGCGCCAGCAGCCAACCAAAACACCGGGATACGCAGTATTTT.

This clonotype was detected only a few times. The chain employs TRBV7-2 and TRBJ2-3; 10 bases map to TRBD1. The CDR3 has 15 residues. Trimming took 4 bases from V and 3 from J; bases not matched to a gene: 4. Germline V gives CDR1 SGHTA, CDR2 FQGNSA. The CDR3 protein is CASSSWDRGTDTQYF. The CDR3 DNA follows: TGTGCCAGCAGCTCGTGGGACAGGGGAACAGATACGCAGTATTTT.

On this clonotype: One end of the junction does not line up with germline, which may come from a read error. The chain carries TRBV12-3 or TRBV12-4 and TRBJ2-7, with 9 bases fitting TRBD2. The CDR3 loop spans 15 amino acids. CDR3 amino acids: CASRKGSGGSYGQYF. In DNA form, the CDR3 reads TGTGCCAGCAGGAAGGGTAGCGGGGGCTCCTACGGGCAGTACTTC.

With respect to this clonotype: A much larger clone lies a single base off, so this may be a read error. The chain joins TRBV2 to TRBJ2-7; TRBD1 agrees at 9 bases. CDR3 size: 14 residues. CDR1 and CDR2 from the germline V gene are SNHLY and FYNNEI. The V segment lost 7 bases and the J segment 7 bases; nucleotides outside the gene matches: 11. CDR3: CASKNRGRYNEQYF. CDR3 bases: TGTGCCAGCAAAAACAGGGGGCGATACAATGAGCAGTACTTC.

This clonotype was detected many times. In nucleotides, the CDR3 is TGTGCCAGCAGTGGGGCAGGGCTTGGTAACATTCAGTACTTC. Its translation is CASSGAGLGNIQYF. This chain links TRBV2 with TRBJ2-4; D possibly corresponds to TRBD1 (5 bases). Trimming shortened V by 4 bases and J by 7 bases, and 14 bases separated the two germline ends. The CDR3 runs 14 residues. Germline-derived CDR1 and CDR2 are SNHLY and FYNNEI.

This chain joins TRBV2 and TRBJ2-7, with D possibly being TRBD1 or TRBD2 (5 bases each). The CDR3 covers 13 residues. Germline CDR1 and CDR2: SNHLY and FYNNEI. V was clipped by 5 bases and J by 3 bases, with 11 bases between them. The CDR3 bases are TGTGCCAGCAGTATTTCTGGGGGCTACGAGCAGTACTTC. This gives the protein CASSISGGYEQYF.

This clonotype was counted only a few times. The rearrangement links TRBV20-1 to TRBJ1-2; tentative D call: TRBD1 (5 bases). Germline V CDR1 and CDR2: DFQATT, SNEGSKA (reference sequence). CDR3 length: 14 amino acids. Trimming pared 3 bases from V and 2 bases from J, leaving 13 bases between. Written as DNA, the CDR3 is TGCAGTGCTAGCATGGGCCAGGGAAACTATGGCTACACCTTC. Protein product: CSASMGQGNYGYTF.

The chain joins TRBV5-5 to TRBJ1-4; 11 bases are a match to TRBD1. V gave up 4 bases and J gave up 8 bases; unmatched junction bases: 7. CDR3 size: 15 residues. Germline loops: CDR1 SGHKS, CDR2 YYEKEE (reference sequence). This CDR3 reads CASSLGDRGYEKLFF. As DNA, the CDR3 is TGTGCCAGCAGCCTCGGGGACAGGGGGTACGAAAAACTGTTTTTT.

This clonotype was counted at least ten times. This rearrangement joins TRBV6-6 to TRBJ2-4; a weak D match, TRBD1 (6 bases). CDR3 length equals 12 residues. CDR1 and CDR2 from the germline V gene are MNHNY and SVGAGI (reference sequence). V was cut by 6 bases and J by 6 bases, with 9 bases left in between. CDR3 nucleotide sequence: TGTGCCAGCAGCGAACAGGGAAACATTCAGTACTTC. This sequence encodes CASSEQGNIQYF.

This clonotype was observed a handful of times. The V call is TRBV24-1, the J call TRBJ2-1, with 11 bases lining up with TRBD1. With 5 bases clipped from V and 7 bases from J, the junction kept 12 bases outside the gene matches. Per germline, CDR1 KGHDR and CDR2 SFDVKD. This CDR3 has 17 residues. CDR3 in DNA: TGTGCCACCAGTGGTCGCTCAGGACAGGGGGCTTATAATGAGCAGTTCTTC. Its protein product is CATSGRSGQGAYNEQFF.

V usage is TRBV29-1 and J usage is TRBJ1-2; 10 bases line up with TRBD1. V shed 2 bases and J 5 bases; nucleotides not matched to a gene: 5. The CDR3 sequence is 14 residues long. Germline values: CDR1 SQVTM, CDR2 ANQGSEA. The CDR3 here is CSVEKGQGLYGYTF. The DNA of the CDR3 is TGCAGCGTTGAAAAGGGACAGGGGTTATATGGCTACACCTTC.

The chain links TRBV2 to TRBJ1-1; 8 positions match TRBD1. V shed 9 bases, J shed 1 base, and the junction held 1 base outside the gene matches. The CDR3 spans 12 residues. Germline V gene lookup returns CDR1 SNHLY and CDR2 FYNNEI. The DNA for the CDR3 is TGTGCCAGAGGGACAGGGAACACTGAAGCTTTCTTT. The encoded protein is CARGTGNTEAFF.

The sample holds many counts of this clonotype. The chain couples TRBV12-3 or TRBV12-4 to TRBJ1-2; possible D gene TRBD1, 6 bases. V was clipped by 7 bases and J by 1 base, with 10 bases between them. The CDR3 length is 13 residues. The CDR3 sequence: CASTGHRNYGYTF. As DNA, the CDR3 is TGTGCCAGCACGGGACACCGTAACTATGGCTACACCTTC.

This clonotype was picked up many times. V is TRBV6-5 and J is TRBJ1-4; a possible D gene is TRBD1 (5 bases). In germline, CDR1 is MNHEY, CDR2 SVGAGI. This CDR3 has 15 amino acids. Trimming took 2 bases from V and 7 from J, leaving 14 bases between them. The CDR3 reads CASSYGRGYVEKLFF. The CDR3 DNA follows: TGTGCCAGCAGTTACGGGAGGGGATACGTTGAAAAACTGTTTTTT.

Note on this clonotype: A much larger clone lies one base from this, so it may be a read error. The chain is built from TRBV6-5 and TRBJ2-7; the D gene is possibly TRBD1 (6 bases). This CDR3 region has 13 residues. The germline CDR1 and CDR2 sequences are MNHEY and SVGAGI. The V end lost 8 bases, the J end lost 1 base, and 12 bases lay between the germline ends. Here the CDR3 reads CASERTDSYEQYF. Here the CDR3 DNA reads TGTGCCAGCGAGAGGACAGATTCCTACGAGCAGTACTTC.